This record concerns one T cell receptor (beta chain) sequence. This clonotype was seen repeatedly, ten times or more. Its antigen has not been determined. No base quality values were provided; no much bigger clone lies one nucleotide off. Libraries were made using PCR. The reads were generated on an Illumina HiSeq 2000. TCRdb's own reprocessing of the public reads used fastp at Q25 and MiXCR and kept productive beta chains. Rows matching on CDR3 protein sequence are summarized as one entry with the most common DNA and genes. This sample lists just under 20,000 distinct CDR3 sequences; around 38% were detected once. The top ten clonotypes cover approximately 13% of the sample. The entry originates in a study of tumor-infiltrating lymphocytes in oesophageal squamous cell carcinoma (TCRdb year 2016). Specimen: normal esophageal tissue next to the tumor. This sequence originates from a male donor with esophageal squamous cell carcinoma.

CDR3 reads: CASSSGDSYEQYF. Here is the DNA: TGTGCCAGCAGCAGCGGGGACTCCTACGAGCAGTACTTC. The chain was built from TRBV7-9 and TRBJ2-7, with 7 bases aligning to TRBD2. CDR1 and CDR2 (SEHNR, FQNEAQ) derive from the germline V gene (reference sequence). Trimming takes 5 bases off V and 0 bases off J; junction bases not matched to a gene: 1. Including cysteine and phenylalanine, the CDR3 has 13 amino acids. The sequence is cut down to CDR3 DNA, 39 bases in frame from base 1. Outside the CDR3, residues come from the reference TRBV7-9 and TRBJ2-7 proteins, so the full variable domain is: DTGVSQNPRHKITKRGQNVTFRCDPISEHNRLYWYRQTLGQGPEFLTYFQNEAQLEKSRLLSDRFSAERPKGSFSTLEIQRTEQGDSAMYLCASSSGDSYEQYFGPGTRLTVT.